This is a list of T cell receptor beta chains from one sample in a study of T cell repertoires in cytomegalovirus infection. TCRdb itself ran the reads through MiXCR, one entry per CDR3 protein. The sample has about 130,000 distinct CDR3 sequences; roughly 8.2% are singletons. Sequenced material: PBMCs. The receptors were gathered from a human donor in good health (CMV status not recorded). Some clones in this sample may be carry-over from other donors' samples. Both conserved end residues are part of each CDR3. D genes are given only for firm matches. Not every row has a clone size; where given, it reads once, few, many or a size class.

cdr3_nt cdr3_aa clone_size v_call d_call j_call
TGTGCCAGCAGCTTAACAGGGGATGCAGGGACCCAGTACTTC CASSLTGDAGTQYF many TRBV11-2 TRBD1 TRBJ2-5
TGCAGCGTTGAGTCGGTCAGAGGCTACACCTTC CSVESVRGYTF . TRBV29-1 . TRBJ1-2
TGTGCCAGCGGGGTTAGCGGGGGCGAAGAGACCCAGTACTTC CASGVSGGEETQYF many TRBV12-3/TRBV12-4 TRBD2 TRBJ2-5
TGTGCCAGCAGCCAAGATCTTGGCAGGGTTGGTGAAAAACTGTTTTTT CASSQDLGRVGEKLFF . TRBV14 . TRBJ1-4
TGTGCCAGCAGTTTGAGTTCCCCTGGAAACACCATATATTTT CASSLSSPGNTIYF few TRBV28 . TRBJ1-3
TGTGCCACCAGCAGAGATAGGGAGACCCAGTACTTC CATSRDRETQYF many TRBV15 . TRBJ2-5
TGCGCCAGCAGTACAGGCGGTAACTCACCCCTCCACTTT CASSTGGNSPLHF . TRBV5-1 . TRBJ1-6
TGTGCCAGCAGCTTGAGTGGGGATTCACCCCTCCACTTT CASSLSGDSPLHF many TRBV7-6 . TRBJ1-6
TGCGCCAGCAGCTTGGAGTCCTCCAATACGGGCCAGGACTACGAGCAGTACTTC CASSLESSNTGQDYEQYF many TRBV5-1 . TRBJ2-7
TGCAGCGTTGATATCTCGGGAAACTATGGCTACACCTTC CSVDISGNYGYTF . TRBV29-1 . TRBJ1-2
TGTGCCAGCAGTTTGGGGTCGAGGGGGATCACAGATACGCAGTATTTT CASSLGSRGITDTQYF few TRBV12-3/TRBV12-4 . TRBJ2-3
TGTGCCAGCAGCTTCTCGACTAGCGGGGGGGTTCTTTTGGATGAGCAGTTCTTC CASSFSTSGGVLLDEQFF many TRBV11-3 TRBD2 TRBJ2-1
TGTGCCAGCAGTTACTCGGCCAGGAGCTCTGGAAACACCATATATTTT CASSYSARSSGNTIYF . TRBV6-6 . TRBJ1-3
TGTGCCAGCAGCCGCCCGAGAACTGAAGCTTTCTTT CASSRPRTEAFF . TRBV9 . TRBJ1-1
TGTGCCAGCAGTTACGCGTATTCACCCCTCCACTTT CASSYAYSPLHF many TRBV6-2/TRBV6-3 . TRBJ1-6
TGTGCCAGCAGTTTGATCGACCTGGACTATGGCTACACCTTC CASSLIDLDYGYTF many TRBV28 . TRBJ1-2
TGTGCCAGCAGTTACTCGAGTGGGATATACGAGCAGTACTTC CASSYSSGIYEQYF few TRBV6-6 . TRBJ2-7
TGTGCCAGCAGCCGAGGGGGTAACACTGAAGCTTTCTTT CASSRGGNTEAFF many TRBV12-3/TRBV12-4 . TRBJ1-1
TGCAGCGTTGCTTGGAATACCTACGAGCAGTACTTC CSVAWNTYEQYF . TRBV29-1 . TRBJ2-7
TGTGCCAGCAGCGTCGGAGGGGCAGCTGAAGCTTTCTTT CASSVGGAAEAFF many TRBV12-3/TRBV12-4 . TRBJ1-1
TGTGCCAGTAGTCCGGGGCCGCGGGTTGGAGAAGCTTTCTTT CASSPGPRVGEAFF few TRBV19 . TRBJ1-1
TGTGCCAGCAGTTTACTTGACCGCGTCAGCTACACCTTC CASSLLDRVSYTF many TRBV12-3/TRBV12-4 . TRBJ1-2
TGCAGTGCTAGAGATTGGCGTCGGACTAGCGGGGGTGATACGCAGTATTTT CSARDWRRTSGGDTQYF . TRBV20-1 TRBD2 TRBJ2-3
TGTGCCAGCAGCACAGGGAAGGGCTGGGGTTCGAACACTGAAGCTTTCTTT CASSTGKGWGSNTEAFF many TRBV6-2/TRBV6-3 . TRBJ1-1
TGCAGCGTAGTACTAGACTACAATGAGCAGTTCTTC CSVVLDYNEQFF . TRBV29-1 . TRBJ2-1
TGTGCCAGCAGCTTAGGACAGAAGGAGCAGTACTTC CASSLGQKEQYF many TRBV7-9 . TRBJ2-7
TGCAGCGTTGAGGATAGCGGCTACAATGAGCAGTTCTTC CSVEDSGYNEQFF few TRBV29-1 . TRBJ2-1
TGCGCCAGCAGCTTGGAGGGACAGGGTCTCTACAATGAGCAGTTCTTC CASSLEGQGLYNEQFF few TRBV5-1 TRBD1 TRBJ2-1
TGCAGTGCTAGAGATCTCGGGGTCATCGGCTACACCTTC CSARDLGVIGYTF few TRBV20-1 . TRBJ1-2
TGCAGTGCTAGAGATCCAACGGGGGGGTATACGCAGTATTTT CSARDPTGGYTQYF few TRBV20-1 TRBD2 TRBJ2-3
TGTGCCCGCAGCATGGCTCGGGGGGACAGGGTGATAAATGAGCAGTTCTTC CARSMARGDRVINEQFF . TRBV7-2 TRBD1 TRBJ2-1
TGTGCCAGCAGCCCTGGGACTAGCGGGCCCTACGAGCAGTACTTC CASSPGTSGPYEQYF many TRBV12-3/TRBV12-4 TRBD2 TRBJ2-7
TGTGCCAGCAGTTTATTTCCCCGGACCGCCAGATGGTATCCCCAGCATTTT CASSLFPRTARWYPQHF many TRBV28 . TRBJ1-5
TGTGCCATCATGGGGGACAGGGGGCACGAGACCCAGTACTTC CAIMGDRGHETQYF . TRBV10-3 TRBD1 TRBJ2-5
TGTGCCAGTAGTACTATGGGACAGAACTTATATGGCTACACCTTC CASSTMGQNLYGYTF many TRBV19 TRBD1 TRBJ1-2
TGCAGTGCTAGAGGAGGGGAGACCCAGTACTTC CSARGGETQYF many TRBV20-1 . TRBJ2-5
TGCGCCAGCAGCCAAGAATCTGGATTGAACACTGAAGCTTTCTTT CASSQESGLNTEAFF many TRBV4-1 . TRBJ1-1
TGCGCCAGCAGTGAGTCGGACAGGCAAGAGACCCAGTACTTC CASSESDRQETQYF . TRBV10-2 TRBD1 TRBJ2-5
TGCAGTGCTAGAGATCCCGACCCGGTGGCAAAAAACATTCAGTACTTC CSARDPDPVAKNIQYF many TRBV20-1 . TRBJ2-4
TGTGCCATCAGTGAGTCGAGGCGTGGTACCTACGAGCAGTACTTC CAISESRRGTYEQYF many TRBV10-3 . TRBJ2-7
TGTGCCAGCAGTCCAAGTCGGGGATACTATGGCTACACCTTC CASSPSRGYYGYTF . TRBV28 . TRBJ1-2
TGTGCCAGCAATTCAGGGGGGTATAACTATGGCTACACCTTC CASNSGGYNYGYTF many TRBV28 TRBD1 TRBJ1-2
TGTGCCAGCAGTTACTCGGAGTTCAATGAGCAGTTCTTC CASSYSEFNEQFF many TRBV6-6 . TRBJ2-1
TGCAGCGTTTACCTCCCCCCCTTTTACGAGCAGTACTTC CSVYLPPFYEQYF few TRBV29-1 . TRBJ2-7
TGCGCCAGCAGCTTGCTCGCGACAAACAACGCCTACGAGCAGTACTTC CASSLLATNNAYEQYF . TRBV5-1 . TRBJ2-7
TGTGCCAGCAGGATGGGACCGACGAACACTGAAGCTTTCTTT CASRMGPTNTEAFF many TRBV7-2 . TRBJ1-1
TGTGCCAGCAGTTTTGGGGACAGTCATGCCCCTGAAGCTTTCTTT CASSFGDSHAPEAFF . TRBV12-3/TRBV12-4 TRBD1 TRBJ1-1
TGTGCCAGCAGTCGGAAAACCCTCCAGGGTTGGAATGAGCAGTTCTTC CASSRKTLQGWNEQFF many TRBV6-6 . TRBJ2-1
TGTGCCAGTAGTATACCAGGCCCCATCTACGAGCAGTACTTC CASSIPGPIYEQYF many TRBV19 . TRBJ2-7
TGCAGTGCCTTGGCCATGGTGGGGTACACTGAAGCTTTCTTT CSALAMVGYTEAFF many TRBV20-1 . TRBJ1-1
TGTGCCAGTAGTACCGGACAGCGCTATCAGCCCCAGCATTTT CASSTGQRYQPQHF many TRBV19 . TRBJ1-5
TGTGCCAGCAGCGATGCCGGACTCTCCCTGGGCTATGGCTACACCTTC CASSDAGLSLGYGYTF many TRBV7-2 . TRBJ1-2
TGTGCCAGCAGTTTAAGGCAAACGGGGAACACTGAAGCTTTCTTT CASSLRQTGNTEAFF many TRBV28 . TRBJ1-1
TGTGCCAGCAGGGGTCCCGGGACATCCCTGAACACTGAAGCTTTCTTT CASRGPGTSLNTEAFF few TRBV2 . TRBJ1-1